This T cell receptor (beta chain) appears in the sequencing data of a study of control samples from healthy donors and cancer patients (dated by TCRdb to 2019 to 2021). Regarding this clone: It has no known antigen specificity. No clone much larger than this one lies a single base away; base qualities are absent.

The library relied on the immunoSEQ multiplex PCR assay. The table was pulled from immuneACCESS by TCRdb, which kept in-frame rearrangements only. Such tables lose some clones; where checked, under half of the loss comes from unresolved V genes, and the rest has no known cause. A total of around 150,000 clones appear in this sample, about nine tenths of them only once. In total, the top ten clones hold 4% to 5.5% of the sample. For CDR1 and CDR2, the germline V gene lists SNHLY and FYNNEI. The CDR3 sequence holds 13 residues, the cysteine and phenylalanine included. The entry retains the CDR3 DNA only, 39 bases that are in frame from base 1. Trimming takes 6 bases from V and 0 bases from J, and the germline ends sit 9 bases apart.

The chain couples TRBV2 to TRBJ2-7; TRBD1 is perhaps the D gene, given 5 matching bases. Material: blood. This receptor was identified in a man aged 30 to 45 in good health. For the CDR3, the sequence is CASSQGISYEQYF. The nucleotide sequence is TGTGCCAGCAGCCAGGGAATCTCCTACGAGCAGTACTTC.